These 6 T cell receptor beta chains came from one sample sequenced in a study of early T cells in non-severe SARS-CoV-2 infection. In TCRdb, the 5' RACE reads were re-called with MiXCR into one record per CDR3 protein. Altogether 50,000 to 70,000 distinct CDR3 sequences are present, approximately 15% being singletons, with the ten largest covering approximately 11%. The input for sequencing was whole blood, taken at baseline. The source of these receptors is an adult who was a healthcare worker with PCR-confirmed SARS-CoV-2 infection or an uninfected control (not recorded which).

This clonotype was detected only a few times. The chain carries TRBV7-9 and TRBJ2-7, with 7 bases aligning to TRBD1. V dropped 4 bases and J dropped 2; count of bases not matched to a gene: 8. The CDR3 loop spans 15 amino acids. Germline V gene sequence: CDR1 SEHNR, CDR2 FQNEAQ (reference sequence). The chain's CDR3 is CASSSAGTATYEQYF. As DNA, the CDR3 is TGTGCCAGCAGCTCGGCCGGGACAGCTACCTACGAGCAGTACTTC. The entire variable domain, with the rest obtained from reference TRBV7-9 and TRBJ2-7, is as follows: DTGVSQNPRHKITKRGQNVTFRCDPISEHNRLYWYRQTLGQGPEFLTYFQNEAQLEKSRLLSDRFSAERPKGSFSTLEIQRTEQGDSAMYLCASSSAGTATYEQYFGPGTRLTVT.

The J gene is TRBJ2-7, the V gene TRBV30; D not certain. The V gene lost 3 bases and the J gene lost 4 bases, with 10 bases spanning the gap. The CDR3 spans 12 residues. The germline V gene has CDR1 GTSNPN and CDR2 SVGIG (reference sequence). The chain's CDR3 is CAWSSVGYEQYF. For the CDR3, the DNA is TGTGCCTGGAGCTCTGTAGGTTACGAGCAGTACTTC.

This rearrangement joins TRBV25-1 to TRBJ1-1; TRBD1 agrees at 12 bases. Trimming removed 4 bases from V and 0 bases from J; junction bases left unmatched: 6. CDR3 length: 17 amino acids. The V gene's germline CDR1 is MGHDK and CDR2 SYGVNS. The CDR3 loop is CASSGRDRGRMNTEAFF. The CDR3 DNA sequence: TGTGCCAGCAGTGGCCGGGACAGGGGGCGGATGAACACTGAAGCTTTCTTT.

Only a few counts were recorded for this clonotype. The CDR3 is CSVIRGQDTEAFF. The CDR3 DNA sequence: TGCAGCGTGATCAGGGGGCAGGACACTGAAGCTTTCTTT. The V gene is TRBV29-1, the J gene TRBJ1-1, with 8 nucleotides matching TRBD1. CDR1 and CDR2 from the germline V gene are SQVTM and ANQGSEA. Trimming removed 6 bases from V and 3 bases from J; junction bases left unmatched: 6. CDR3 length: 13 amino acids.

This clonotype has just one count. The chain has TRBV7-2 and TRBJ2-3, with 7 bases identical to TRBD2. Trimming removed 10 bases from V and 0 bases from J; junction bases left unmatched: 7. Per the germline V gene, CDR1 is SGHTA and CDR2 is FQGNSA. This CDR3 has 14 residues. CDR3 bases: TGTGCCACCGAGCGGGATGTTAGCACAGATACGCAGTATTTT. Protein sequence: CATERDVSTDTQYF.

CDR3 sequence: CSATTLRDWLTDTQYF. CDR3 nucleotide sequence: TGCAGTGCTACCACCCTCCGGGACTGGCTCACAGATACGCAGTATTTT. This chain connects TRBV20-1 to TRBJ2-3; tentative D call: TRBD2 (6 bases). The germline CDR1 and CDR2 sequences are DFQATT and SNEGSKA (reference sequence). The CDR3 length is 16 residues. Trimming took 4 bases from V and 2 from J, leaving 19 bases between them.